Listed here are 11 T cell receptor beta chains from one sample, sequenced in a study of blood T cell repertoires in COVID-19. Only in-frame clones appear in the TCRdb table, and some are missing; sequencing was by immunoSEQ multiplex PCR. The sample lists approximately 260,000 clones; approximately 81% were seen once. The sequenced sample was PBMCs or T cells enriched from blood (not recorded which). These receptors all stem from a woman between 45 and 60 years old who had been exposed to COVID-19.

The rearrangement uses TRBV11-2 and TRBJ2-1; a weak D match, TRBD2 (6 bases). The germline V gene has CDR1 SGHAT and CDR2 FQNNGV. CDR3 length: 15 residues. V was clipped by 0 bases and J by 8 bases, with 14 bases between them. DNA for the CDR3: TGTGCCAGCAGCTTAGAGGCAGGGAGGAGGCATGAGCAGTTCTTC. It yields the protein CASSLEAGRRHEQFF.

This chain joins TRBV12-3 or TRBV12-4 and TRBJ2-1; unclear D gene. The CDR3 is 12 residues long. V lost 3 bases and J 8 bases, leaving 8 bases between the germline ends. The CDR3 DNA is TGTGCCAGCAGTTTTGGAGACGATGAGCAGTTCTTC. Amino acids: CASSFGDDEQFF.

This clone turned up a few times. V gene TRBV10-1 combines with J gene TRBJ2-7; 7 bases agree with TRBD1. After removal of 9 bases from V and 2 bases from J, the junction contained 7 bases not matched to a gene. The germline V gene encodes CDR1 WNHNN and CDR2 SYGVQD (reference sequence). This CDR3 spans 13 amino acids. In DNA, the CDR3 is TGCGCCAGTAGCCGGGACAGCACCTACGAGCAGTACTTC. It translates to CASSRDSTYEQYF.

The chain recombines TRBV3-1 (or the pseudogene TRBV3-2) with TRBJ2-2; D is unclear. CDR1 and CDR2 from the germline V gene are LGHDT and YNNKEL (reference sequence). This CDR3 is 16 amino acids long. The ends were cut back, 3 bases at V and 0 bases at J, with 11 bases in the middle. CDR3 loop: CASSQTAGTNTGELFF. CDR3 DNA: TGTGCCAGCAGCCAGACTGCTGGTACGAACACCGGGGAGCTGTTTTTT.

This chain joins TRBV18 and TRBJ2-3; D ambiguous. Per germline, CDR1 KGHSH and CDR2 LQKENI. V lost 3 bases and J 7 bases, leaving 17 bases between the germline ends. CDR3 length equals 15 residues. This CDR3 is CASSPTRELPNTQYF. CDR3 sequence (DNA): TGTGCCAGCTCACCCACGAGAGAGCTGCCGAATACGCAGTATTTT.

V is TRBV30 and J is TRBJ1-2; the D gene is possibly TRBD1 (6 bases). Trimming removed 0 bases from V and 1 base from J, with 18 bases in between. The CDR3 covers 17 residues. Per the germline V gene, CDR1 is GTSNPN and CDR2 is SVGIG (reference sequence). CDR3 coding DNA: TGTGCCTGGAGTGTGACGGGACACCGACTCCTTAACTATGGCTACACCTTC. Protein sequence: CAWSVTGHRLLNYGYTF.

The V and J genes are TRBV4-3 and TRBJ1-2; 12 bases match TRBD1. The J segment lost 8 bases and the V segment lost 4 bases, leaving 11 bases of the junction unmatched. The CDR3 loop spans 16 amino acids. The V gene's germline CDR1 is LGHNA and CDR2 YSLEER. CDR3 sequence (DNA): TGCGCCAGCAGCCCAGGGGCGGGACAGGGGGCGCAGGGCTACACCTTC. Its translation is CASSPGAGQGAQGYTF.

V is TRBV7-2 and J is TRBJ2-1, with D perhaps matching TRBD2 (6 bases). The germline gives CDR1 SGHTA, CDR2 FQGNSA. This CDR3 spans 15 amino acids. Trimming removed 5 bases at V and 2 bases at J, with 13 bases between. Here the CDR3 DNA reads TGTGCCAGCAGCCTCTGGGCGGGAACCTACAATGAGCAGTTCTTC. This translates into CASSLWAGTYNEQFF. The full variable domain, completed using reference TRBV7-2 and TRBJ2-1, is GAGVSQSPSNKVTEKGKDVELRCDPISGHTALYWYRQSLGQGLEFLIYFQGNSAPDKSGLPSDRFSAERTGGSVSTLTIQRTQQEDSAVYLCASSLWAGTYNEQFFGPGTRLTVL.

The V call is TRBV19, the J call TRBJ1-1; the match to TRBD1 covers 9 bases. The CDR3 consists of 14 residues. After removal of 6 bases from V and 6 bases from J, the junction contained 8 bases not matched to a gene. CDR1 and CDR2 from the germline V gene are LNHDA and SQIVND (reference sequence). For the CDR3, the DNA is TGTGCCAGTAGCCGGGACAGGGTTCGGGCTGAAGCTTTCTTT. As protein: CASSRDRVRAEAFF.

The chain joins TRBV5-1 to TRBJ1-4, with TRBD1 identical over 7 bases. The V segment lost 2 bases and the J segment 0 bases; nucleotides outside the gene matches: 1. From germline, CDR1 is SGHRS and CDR2 YFSETQ. The CDR3 runs 15 residues. This CDR3 reads CASSLTGATNEKLFF. The CDR3, as DNA: TGCGCCAGCAGCTTAACAGGGGCAACTAATGAAAAACTGTTTTTT.

This chain links TRBV11-2 with TRBJ2-1; TRBD2 matches at 16 bases. Germline V gene data show CDR1 as SGHAT and CDR2 as FQNNGV. V shed 1 base, J shed 12 bases, and the junction held 6 bases outside the gene matches. The CDR3 length is 16 residues. CDR3 bases: TGTGCCAGCAGCTTAGCCGGGACTAGCGGGGGGGCGAGGCAGTTCTTC. Residues: CASSLAGTSGGARQFF.